A selection of T cell receptor beta chains follows, all from one sample in a study of read filtering for tumor transcriptome and immune sequencing. TCRdb itself ran the reads through MiXCR, one entry per CDR3 protein. In the table there are 93,000 or so distinct CDR3 sequences, under 25% of which are singletons. The sample taken for sequencing was a population of CD138-negative cells sorted from bone marrow. The source is a donor older than 35 with multiple myeloma. The conserved cysteine and the conserved F or W are not part of the CDR3 here. A D gene is named only where the DNA matches it firmly.

J | D | V | CDR3
TRBJ1-2 | NA | TRBV6-5 | ASSYFRNYGYT
TRBJ1-1 | NA | TRBV28 | ASSLLGGNTEAF
TRBJ2-5 | NA | TRBV5-4 | ASSLGQALQETQY
TRBJ1-2 | NA | TRBV20-1 | SVGEGYGYT
TRBJ1-5 | NA | TRBV30 | AWSRGESQPQH
TRBJ2-5 | NA | TRBV7-9 | ASTSSGGAETQY
TRBJ2-5 | NA | TRBV29-1 | SVEKAAGETQY
TRBJ1-4 | NA | TRBV7-3 | ASSSFYASGEKLF
TRBJ2-7 | NA | TRBV12-3/TRBV12-4 | ASSLGPRAYEQY
TRBJ1-1 | NA | TRBV5-1 | ASSLLGSDTEAF
TRBJ2-3 | NA | TRBV5-1 | ASSRGGTEADTQY
TRBJ2-1 | NA | TRBV7-6 | ASSSVGNEQF
TRBJ1-1 | NA | TRBV3-1 | ASSQDSGAGTEAF